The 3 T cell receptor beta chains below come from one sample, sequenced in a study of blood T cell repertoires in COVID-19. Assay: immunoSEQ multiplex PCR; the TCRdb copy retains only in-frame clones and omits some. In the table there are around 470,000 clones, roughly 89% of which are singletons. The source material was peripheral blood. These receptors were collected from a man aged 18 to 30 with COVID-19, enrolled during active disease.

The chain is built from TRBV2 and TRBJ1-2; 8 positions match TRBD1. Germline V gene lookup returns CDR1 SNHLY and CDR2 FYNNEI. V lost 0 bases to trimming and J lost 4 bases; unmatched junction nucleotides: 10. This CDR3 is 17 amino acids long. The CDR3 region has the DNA TGTGCCAGCAGTGAAGCGCAAGGACAGGGTAGGAGCTATGGCTACACCTTC. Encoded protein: CASSEAQGQGRSYGYTF.

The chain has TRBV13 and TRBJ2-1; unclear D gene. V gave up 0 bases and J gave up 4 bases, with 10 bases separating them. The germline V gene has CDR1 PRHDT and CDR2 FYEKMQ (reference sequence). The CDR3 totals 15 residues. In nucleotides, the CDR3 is TGTGCCAGCAGCTTAGGGGCCTCGAAGTACAATGAGCAGTTCTTC. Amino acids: CASSLGASKYNEQFF. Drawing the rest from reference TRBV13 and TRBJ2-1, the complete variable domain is AAGVIQSPRHLIKEKRETATLKCYPIPRHDTVYWYQQGPGQDPQFLISFYEKMQSDKGSIPDRFSAQQFSDYHSELNMSSLELGDSALYFCASSLGASKYNEQFFGPGTRLTVL.

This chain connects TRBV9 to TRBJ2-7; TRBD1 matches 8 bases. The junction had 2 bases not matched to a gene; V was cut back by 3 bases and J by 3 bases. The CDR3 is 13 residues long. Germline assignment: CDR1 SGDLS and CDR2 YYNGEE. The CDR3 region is CASSEQGDYEQYF. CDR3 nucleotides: TGTGCCAGCAGCGAACAGGGGGACTACGAGCAGTACTTC.